This T cell receptor beta chain stems from a study of blood T cell repertoires in COVID-19. Study information: Sites in the United States, Italy and Spain provided acute and convalescent COVID-19 samples.

CDR1 is SGHTS, CDR2 YDEGEE, per germline. CDR3 length: 14 residues. V was clipped by 0 bases and J by 6 bases, with 13 bases between them. Generated by immunoSEQ multiplex PCR, the TCRdb table keeps only in-frame clones and is missing some. The sample shows 390,000 or so clones, more than 75% of them seen only once. Enrollment of patients from Seattle took place during active infection, with longitudinal follow-up. The sequenced sample consisted of peripheral blood. The chain has TRBV5-8 and TRBJ2-7; TRBD2 is a possible D gene (7 bases). The origin of this receptor is a woman younger than 45 with COVID-19, enrolled during active disease. The CDR3 DNA follows: TGTGCCAGCAGCTTGGAGGGGGGGACGCTCGAGCAGTACTTC. Amino acid sequence: CASSLEGGTLEQYF.